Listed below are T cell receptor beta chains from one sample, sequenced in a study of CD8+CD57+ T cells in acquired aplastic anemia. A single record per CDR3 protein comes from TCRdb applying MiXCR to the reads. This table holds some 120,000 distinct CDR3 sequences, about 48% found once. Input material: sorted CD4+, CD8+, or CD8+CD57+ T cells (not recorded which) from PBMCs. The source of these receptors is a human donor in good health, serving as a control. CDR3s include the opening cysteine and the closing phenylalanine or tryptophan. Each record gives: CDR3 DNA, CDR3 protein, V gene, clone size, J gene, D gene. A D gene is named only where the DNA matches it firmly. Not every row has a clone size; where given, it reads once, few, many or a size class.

CDR3nt: TGTGCCAGCAGTTCGGCGGGGGTCCTAACTCAAGAGACCCAGTACTTC; CDR3aa: CASSSAGVLTQETQYF; v_gene: TRBV6-5; abundance: many; j_gene: TRBJ2-5; d_gene: TRBD2
CDR3nt: TGTGCCAGCAGTTTAGGGCAGGGGGTTTTGGGACCCCTCCACTTT; CDR3aa: CASSLGQGVLGPLHF; v_gene: TRBV2; abundance: -; j_gene: TRBJ1-6; d_gene: TRBD1
CDR3nt: TGTGCCAGCAGCTTTGGGACTAGCGGGGGGTACAATGAGCAGTTCTTC; CDR3aa: CASSFGTSGGYNEQFF; v_gene: TRBV11-2; abundance: -; j_gene: TRBJ2-1; d_gene: TRBD2
CDR3nt: TGTGCCAGCAGACCCGGGGGGCCTTACGAGCAGTACTTC; CDR3aa: CASRPGGPYEQYF; v_gene: TRBV11-3; abundance: many; j_gene: TRBJ2-7; d_gene: -
CDR3nt: TGTGCCAGCAGCTTAGGTTTCTACACAGATACGCAGTATTTT; CDR3aa: CASSLGFYTDTQYF; v_gene: TRBV7-2; abundance: many; j_gene: TRBJ2-3; d_gene: -
CDR3nt: TGTGCCAGCAGCCAAGATGGAGGACAGATCTTCGCTTTCTTT; CDR3aa: CASSQDGGQIFAFF; v_gene: TRBV3-1; abundance: many; j_gene: TRBJ1-1; d_gene: -
CDR3nt: TGTGCCAGCTCACCACTGCCCCCTACCCTGAAGTACGAGCCGCACTTC; CDR3aa: CASSPLPPTLKYEPHF; v_gene: TRBV18; abundance: -; j_gene: TRBJ2-7; d_gene: -
CDR3nt: TGTGCCAGCAGTTCTCCCGGGTCCGGAAATTCACCCCTCCACTTT; CDR3aa: CASSSPGSGNSPLHF; v_gene: TRBV6-2/TRBV6-3; abundance: many; j_gene: TRBJ1-6; d_gene: -
CDR3nt: TGTGCCAGTAGTCCGCTACAGGCCAGCGGGATTGGTGAGCAGTTCTTC; CDR3aa: CASSPLQASGIGEQFF; v_gene: TRBV19; abundance: many; j_gene: TRBJ2-1; d_gene: TRBD2
CDR3nt: TGCAGCGTGTCCGGGACAGGGTACACTGAAGCTTTCTTT; CDR3aa: CSVSGTGYTEAFF; v_gene: TRBV29-1; abundance: once; j_gene: TRBJ1-1; d_gene: TRBD1
CDR3nt: TGTGCCAGCAGCTTGATTGTCACTAGCGGGGGTGGAATAGCCAAAAACATTCAGTACTTC; CDR3aa: CASSLIVTSGGGIAKNIQYF; v_gene: TRBV5-4; abundance: -; j_gene: TRBJ2-4; d_gene: TRBD2
CDR3nt: TGTGCCAGTTGGCGAGGGAACTATGGCTACACCTTC; CDR3aa: CASWRGNYGYTF; v_gene: TRBV19; abundance: few; j_gene: TRBJ1-2; d_gene: -
CDR3nt: TGTGCCACACGTCAGGGGAGCGCAGGGGAGACCCAGTACTTC; CDR3aa: CATRQGSAGETQYF; v_gene: TRBV2; abundance: -; j_gene: TRBJ2-5; d_gene: -
CDR3nt: TGCAGTGCTAGGGGGCAGTACTCTAACGAGCAGTACTTC; CDR3aa: CSARGQYSNEQYF; v_gene: TRBV20-1; abundance: few; j_gene: TRBJ2-7; d_gene: -
CDR3nt: TGTGCCAGCAGACCCGGGGACAGGGTCAGTGGCTATGGCTACACCTTC; CDR3aa: CASRPGDRVSGYGYTF; v_gene: TRBV5-6; abundance: -; j_gene: TRBJ1-2; d_gene: TRBD1
CDR3nt: TGTGCCATCAGTATGGGGATGCACGTTGAGCAGTTCTTC; CDR3aa: CAISMGMHVEQFF; v_gene: TRBV10-3; abundance: -; j_gene: TRBJ2-1; d_gene: -
CDR3nt: TGTGCCAGCAGCTCGGGGGGGGCCTGGACAGATACGCAGTATTTT; CDR3aa: CASSSGGAWTDTQYF; v_gene: TRBV9; abundance: -; j_gene: TRBJ2-3; d_gene: TRBD2
CDR3nt: TGTGCCATCAGTGCGCGGGGACCAACCCGGTACGAGCAGTACTTC; CDR3aa: CAISARGPTRYEQYF; v_gene: TRBV10-3; abundance: -; j_gene: TRBJ2-7; d_gene: -
CDR3nt: TGTGCCAGTAGTATTGGGAATCCTACCGCTAACTATGGCTACACCTTC; CDR3aa: CASSIGNPTANYGYTF; v_gene: TRBV19; abundance: -; j_gene: TRBJ1-2; d_gene: -
CDR3nt: TGTGCCAGTAGTGGAGGGACAGGGGGCTCACCCCTCCACTTT; CDR3aa: CASSGGTGGSPLHF; v_gene: TRBV19; abundance: few; j_gene: TRBJ1-6; d_gene: TRBD1
CDR3nt: TGTGCCAGCAGCCCTCAGGGGGCATCGGAGACCCAGTACTTC; CDR3aa: CASSPQGASETQYF; v_gene: TRBV7-7; abundance: many; j_gene: TRBJ2-5; d_gene: TRBD1
CDR3nt: TGTGCCAGCAGCGCGGGGGACTCCTACGAGCAGTACTTC; CDR3aa: CASSAGDSYEQYF; v_gene: TRBV7-3; abundance: medium-sized; j_gene: TRBJ2-7; d_gene: TRBD2
CDR3nt: TGCAGCGTTCGGACAGGGACGATTGAAGCTTTCTTT; CDR3aa: CSVRTGTIEAFF; v_gene: TRBV29-1; abundance: -; j_gene: TRBJ1-1; d_gene: TRBD1
CDR3nt: TGTGCCTGGAGTGTAAAACTAGCGGAAAACATTCAGTACTTC; CDR3aa: CAWSVKLAENIQYF; v_gene: TRBV30; abundance: few; j_gene: TRBJ2-4; d_gene: TRBD2
CDR3nt: TGTGCCAGCAACAAAGGACAGGGGAACACTGAAGCTTTCTTT; CDR3aa: CASNKGQGNTEAFF; v_gene: TRBV7-3; abundance: -; j_gene: TRBJ1-1; d_gene: TRBD1
CDR3nt: TGTGCCAGCAGCCTCAGACTAGCGGGGGGGCCTGTGTTCGGTAATGAGCAGTTCTTC; CDR3aa: CASSLRLAGGPVFGNEQFF; v_gene: TRBV25-1; abundance: -; j_gene: TRBJ2-1; d_gene: TRBD2
CDR3nt: TGTGCCAGCAGACCCACAGGGTTAGGGTATGGCTACACCTTC; CDR3aa: CASRPTGLGYGYTF; v_gene: TRBV12-3/TRBV12-4; abundance: -; j_gene: TRBJ1-2; d_gene: -
CDR3nt: TGCGCCAGCAGCTTGGCGGCGGGGGGGCCCCATGAGCAGTTCTTC; CDR3aa: CASSLAAGGPHEQFF; v_gene: TRBV5-1; abundance: many; j_gene: TRBJ2-1; d_gene: TRBD2